This TCR beta chain emerged from a study of human T cells and chemical hapten exposure. In the study overall: Patients had diphenylcyclopropenone applied to the scalp weekly throughout the approximately 22-week study.

This clonotype was seen only a few times. Trimming cost V 1 base and J 1 base, with 11 bases left between them. The CDR3 has 15 amino acids. The germline CDR1 and CDR2 sequences are SGDLS and YYNGEE. TCRdb processed the RACE reads anew with MiXCR; each CDR3 protein has one entry. The data show some 400,000 distinct CDR3 sequences, with around 4.8% seen just once and 2% to 2.5% held by the top ten. The time point here: patch test 1, 2 weeks after DPC sensitization. Described treatment: therapeutic diphenylcyclopropenone sensitization with weekly scalp DPC. The material was whole blood, obtained in connection with sensitization to the hapten diphenylcyclopropenone (DPC). The chain carries TRBV9 and TRBJ2-5; a weak D match, TRBD1 (5 bases). This receptor was taken from a woman in her 50s with alopecia areata. Some clones in this sample may be carry-over from other donors' samples. The CDR3: CASSVITGRQETQYF. The DNA for the CDR3 is TGTGCCAGCAGCGTAATAACAGGCCGCCAAGAGACCCAGTACTTC.